The 27 T cell receptor beta chains below all came from one sample that was sequenced in a study of T cell repertoires in cytomegalovirus infection. TCRdb itself ran the reads through MiXCR, one entry per CDR3 protein. The repertoire has about 600,000 distinct CDR3 sequences, approximately 24% of them found once; the top ten carry roughly 8%. Sequencing used CD8+ T cells from PBMCs. These receptors originate from a human donor in good health (CMV status not recorded). Some clones in this sample may be carry-over from other donors' samples.

This clonotype was detected a few times. The chain employs TRBV14 and TRBJ2-1; 11 bases are a match to TRBD1. The CDR3 runs to 15 residues. Trimming at V came to 5 bases and at J to 10 bases, leaving 10 bases not matched to a gene. Germline CDR1 reads SGHDN; CDR2 reads FVKESK. CDR3 sequence reads: CASSSRDRGGPEQFF. The CDR3, as DNA: TGTGCCAGCAGCAGCCGGGACAGGGGGGGACCGGAGCAGTTCTTC.

The table lists this clonotype with a few counts. The chain employs TRBV19 and TRBJ1-5, with D perhaps matching TRBD1 (5 bases). V was pared by 5 bases and J by 2 bases, with 13 bases between. This CDR3 comprises 15 residues. The germline V gene encodes CDR1 LNHDA and CDR2 SQIVND (reference sequence). For the CDR3, the DNA is TGTGCCAGTAGTGGCAGGGCGTCGGGCAATCAGCCCCAGCATTTT. Protein product: CASSGRASGNQPQHF.

This clonotype came up a few times. The chain joins TRBV10-2 to TRBJ2-2; 13 nucleotides agree with TRBD2. After removal of 4 bases from V and 0 bases from J, the junction contained 5 bases not matched to a gene. Germline CDR1 and CDR2: WSHSY and SAAADI. CDR3 size: 18 residues. The chain's CDR3 is CASSGRTSGGANTGELFF. The CDR3, as DNA: TGCGCCAGCAGTGGTCGAACTAGCGGGGGGGCGAACACCGGGGAGCTGTTTTTT.

The chain links TRBV9 to TRBJ1-2; D unresolved. This CDR3 is built from 11 residues. Germline CDR1 and CDR2: SGDLS and YYNGEE. Trimming cost V 7 bases and J 3 bases, with 7 bases left between them. CDR3 residues: CASAGDYGYTF. CDR3 in DNA: TGTGCCAGCGCAGGAGACTATGGCTACACCTTC.

The chain joins TRBV20-1 to TRBJ1-1, with D unclear. V lost 4 bases to trimming and J lost 2 bases, with 17 bases between them. CDR1 is DFQATT and CDR2 is SNEGSKA in the germline V gene (reference sequence). The length of the CDR3 is 15 residues. The CDR3 reads CSAKLTDQSNTEAFF. The CDR3 DNA reads as TGCAGTGCTAAGCTAACAGACCAATCCAACACTGAAGCTTTCTTT.

The J gene is TRBJ2-7, the V gene TRBV10-3; TRBD2 is a possible D gene (5 bases). There are 15 residues in the CDR3. Germline loops: CDR1 ENHRY, CDR2 SYGVKD. V lost 8 bases, J lost 0 bases, and 17 bases lay in between. The CDR3 loop is CAIARREQASYEQYF. In DNA form, the CDR3 reads TGTGCCATCGCCAGAAGGGAGCAGGCCTCCTACGAGCAGTACTTC.

The chain employs TRBV6-1 and TRBJ2-4; 13 nucleotides agree with TRBD2. The V gene end was trimmed by 8 bases and the J gene end by 5 bases; junction bases not matched to a gene: 12. The CDR3 runs 17 residues. Germline values: CDR1 MNHNS, CDR2 SASEGT. CDR3 in amino acids: CASGYVLAGGPQNIQYF. As DNA, the CDR3 is TGTGCCAGCGGTTACGTACTAGCGGGGGGGCCGCAAAACATTCAGTACTTC.

This clonotype was detected only a few times. V usage is TRBV19 and J usage is TRBJ1-1; D is undetermined. This CDR3 is built from 14 residues. The V gene's germline CDR1 is LNHDA and CDR2 SQIVND (reference sequence). Trimming took off 5 bases at V and 3 bases at J, with 13 bases between the two ends. The CDR3 DNA reads TGTGCCAGTAGTCGCCCTAAGGAGGACACTGAAGCTTTCTTT. Its protein product is CASSRPKEDTEAFF.

Worth noting for this clonotype: This may be a read error, as it is one base from a much larger clone. The CDR3 nucleotides read TGTGCCAACAGCCAGACCCTTAATGAAAAACTGTTTTTT. Protein product: CANSQTLNEKLFF. The chain employs TRBV6-5 and TRBJ1-4, with no clear D. The CDR3 runs to 13 residues. V dropped 10 bases and J dropped 4 bases, with 13 bases sitting between them. CDR1 MNHEY and CDR2 SVGAGI come from the germline V gene.

This sequence joins TRBV12-3 or TRBV12-4 and TRBJ2-1; perhaps TRBD1 as D (6 bases). V was clipped by 2 bases and J by 4 bases, with 12 bases between them. The CDR3 contains 15 residues. CDR3 sequence reads: CASSLPWGLYNEQFF. In DNA form, the CDR3 reads TGTGCCAGCAGTTTACCGTGGGGGCTTTACAATGAGCAGTTCTTC.

This clonotype was detected only a few times. The chain joins TRBV2 to TRBJ2-7; 7 bases agree with TRBD1. The germline V gene encodes CDR1 SNHLY and CDR2 FYNNEI. J gave up 3 bases and V 8 bases, and 7 bases lay outside the gene matches. The CDR3 is made up of 13 amino acids. CDR3 sequence (DNA): TGTGCCAGCGCAGGACAGGACCACTACGAGCAGTACTTC. This gives the protein CASAGQDHYEQYF.

This clonotype was detected only a few times. The chain links TRBV4-1 to TRBJ2-1; 8 bases map to TRBD2. J gave up 9 bases and V 4 bases, and 11 bases lay outside the gene matches. Germline CDR1 is MGHRA and CDR2 is YSYEKL. There are 15 residues in the CDR3. This CDR3 reads CASSRGLAPGGEQFF. The CDR3 DNA reads TGCGCCAGCAGCCGCGGACTAGCCCCGGGGGGTGAGCAGTTCTTC.

In this sample, this clonotype turned up many times. The rearrangement joins TRBV12-3 or TRBV12-4 to TRBJ1-1, with D unresolved. This CDR3 comprises 15 residues. Trimming took off 2 bases at V and 4 bases at J, with 14 bases between the two ends. The CDR3 loop is CASSLNWGGGTEAFF. The CDR3, as DNA: TGTGCCAGCAGTTTAAACTGGGGTGGTGGCACTGAAGCTTTCTTT.

The sample holds one count of this clonotype. The junction does not match germline at one end; this may be a read error. V is TRBV6-6 and J is TRBJ1-3; D is uncertain. The CDR3 is 12 amino acids. The germline V gene encodes CDR1 MNHNY and CDR2 SVGAGI (reference sequence). CDR3 residues: CVVGLSRNTIYF. The CDR3 nucleotides are TGTGTCGTCGGGCTCTCTCGAAACACCATATATTTT.

The table lists this clonotype with many counts. This chain uses TRBV7-9 with TRBJ2-5; D remains ambiguous. Germline values: CDR1 SEHNR, CDR2 FQNEAQ (reference sequence). This CDR3 spans 14 amino acids. V gave up 1 base and J gave up 5 bases, with 11 bases separating them. The CDR3 reads CASSLEGLEETQYF. The CDR3, as DNA: TGTGCCAGCAGCTTAGAAGGTCTAGAGGAGACCCAGTACTTC.

This clonotype has at least ten counts. The genes are TRBV6-1 and TRBJ2-1; D remains unclear. V lost 7 bases and J 0 bases, leaving 10 bases between the germline ends. The CDR3 sequence is 14 residues long. Germline lookup yields CDR1 MNHNS and CDR2 SASEGT. The CDR3 region has the DNA TGTGCCAGCACCGACTCGAGCTCCTACAATGAGCAGTTCTTC. Protein: CASTDSSSYNEQFF.

This clonotype was counted at least ten times. This chain uses TRBV6-1 with TRBJ2-1; a possible D gene is TRBD2 (6 bases). Trimming shortened V by 4 bases and J by 2 bases, and 9 bases separated the two germline ends. The CDR3 loop spans 14 amino acids. Per germline, CDR1 MNHNS and CDR2 SASEGT. The CDR3 nucleotides read TGTGCCAGCAGTGTTGCGGGGCCCTACAATGAGCAGTTCTTC. Translating it yields CASSVAGPYNEQFF.

The V and J genes are TRBV27 and TRBJ1-5, with 10 bases identical to TRBD1. The germline V gene has CDR1 MNHEY and CDR2 SMNVEV (reference sequence). Losses at the gene ends were 8 bases for V and 6 bases for J; bases not matched to a gene: 1. CDR3 length: 12 residues. For the CDR3, the DNA is TGTGCCAGCGGGACAGGGGTTCAGCCCCAGCATTTT. As protein: CASGTGVQPQHF.

The chain joins TRBV19 to TRBJ2-1; 9 positions agree with TRBD2. V was pared by 5 bases and J by 6 bases, with 11 bases of the junction left unmatched. Germline V CDR1 and CDR2: LNHDA, SQIVND (reference sequence). The CDR3 is made up of 16 amino acids. The CDR3 spells CASSPRSGGPLNEQFF. As DNA, the CDR3 is TGTGCCAGTAGTCCCCGCAGCGGGGGGCCACTCAATGAGCAGTTCTTC.

This clonotype was counted many times. This chain connects TRBV2 to TRBJ2-5, with a possible D match to TRBD2 (7 bases). V lost 0 bases to trimming and J lost 2 bases, with 16 bases between them. Looked up from germline, CDR1 is SNHLY and CDR2 is FYNNEI. The CDR3 is 17 amino acids. This chain's CDR3 is CASSEALVAGAQETQYF. The DNA of the CDR3 is TGTGCCAGCAGTGAAGCGCTCGTTGCGGGGGCGCAAGAGACCCAGTACTTC.

At least ten counts were recorded for this clonotype. The genes are TRBV7-9 and TRBJ2-1, with 12 bases fitting TRBD2. The CDR3 length is 14 residues. Germline loops: CDR1 SEHNR, CDR2 FQNEAQ (reference sequence). CDR3 nucleotide sequence: TGTGCTAGCTCGACTAGCGGGGGCCCCAATGAGCAGTTCTTC. Translation gives CASSTSGGPNEQFF. The full variable domain, with the rest looked up from reference TRBV7-9 and TRBJ2-1, is DTGVSQNPRHKITKRGQNVTFRCDPISEHNRLYWYRQTLGQGPEFLTYFQNEAQLEKSRLLSDRFSAERPKGSFSTLEIQRTEQGDSAMYLCASSTSGGPNEQFFGPGTRLTVL.

The gene calls are TRBV27 and TRBJ2-1; a possible D gene is TRBD1 (5 bases). Germline V CDR1 and CDR2: MNHEY, SMNVEV (reference sequence). The CDR3 is made up of 15 amino acids. V was clipped by 4 bases and J by 8 bases, with 18 bases between them. CDR3 in amino acids: CASSSPSRVYDEQFF. DNA of the CDR3: TGTGCCAGCAGTTCCCCCAGCAGGGTGTACGATGAGCAGTTCTTC.

V is TRBV28 and J is TRBJ2-1, with a weak D call TRBD2 (6 bases). Germline loops: CDR1 MDHEN, CDR2 SYDVKM. CDR3 length: 15 amino acids. The ends were cut back, 6 bases at V and 3 bases at J, with 15 bases in the middle. For the CDR3, the DNA is TGTGCCAGCAGGCGGGGTTGGACCCTCTACAATGAGCAGTTCTTC. Amino acids: CASRRGWTLYNEQFF.

This clonotype was counted only a few times. The gene calls are TRBV28 and TRBJ2-6; weak D call: TRBD1 (6 bases). Trimming left V 3 bases short and J 0 bases short, with 12 bases between. This CDR3 contains 17 residues. Germline CDR1 is MDHEN and CDR2 is SYDVKM. CDR3 in DNA: TGTGCCAGCAGTTTTCACAGGGATAACTCTGGGGCCAACGTCCTGACTTTC. It yields the protein CASSFHRDNSGANVLTF.

This clonotype came up many times. The chain joins TRBV7-4 to TRBJ2-2, with a possible D match to TRBD2 (6 bases). The CDR3 is 16 amino acids. The germline V gene has CDR1 SGHVT and CDR2 SQSDAQ. Trimming stripped 5 bases from V and 1 base from J, with 14 bases between. CDR3: CASSEGRHLNTGELFF. CDR3 bases: TGTGCCAGCAGCGAAGGGAGGCACCTGAACACCGGGGAGCTGTTTTTT.

This clonotype has a count of ten or more. The chain uses TRBV7-9 and TRBJ1-4; D is ambiguous. CDR3 length: 14 amino acids. Trimming removed 3 bases from V and 0 bases from J, with 5 bases in between. The germline CDR1 and CDR2 sequences are SEHNR and FQNEAQ (reference sequence). The CDR3 DNA sequence: TGTGCCAGCAGCTTGATCTCAACTAATGAAAAACTGTTTTTT. Amino acids: CASSLISTNEKLFF.

This chain joins TRBV28 and TRBJ1-1; D ambiguous. V lost 4 bases and J 6 bases, leaving 12 bases between the germline ends. The CDR3 sequence is 13 residues long. Germline V gene lookup returns CDR1 MDHEN and CDR2 SYDVKM. CDR3 region: CASSSAVWAEAFF. CDR3 nucleotides: TGTGCCAGCAGTTCCGCGGTGTGGGCTGAAGCTTTCTTT. Looking up the rest from reference TRBV28 and TRBJ1-1 gives the full variable domain: DVKVTQSSRYLVKRTGEKVFLECVQDMDHENMFWYRQDPGLGLRLIYFSYDVKMKEKGDIPEGYSVSREKKERFSLILESASTNQTSMYLCASSSAVWAEAFFGQGTRLTVV.